This T cell receptor beta chain was captured by sequencing in a study of T cell responses to AZD1222 COVID-19 vaccine. The study, taken as a whole, reports: Spike-specific TCR breadth and depth were elevated following two AZD1222 doses. Females made up more of the donors, who were largely white British, and clonal diversity may have come out too low. At 160-218 and 743-854, vaccine-associated CD4 TCRs were dominant, and they spanned spike. Repertoires were collected only later (after the peak T cell response had occurred).

On this clone: Its antigen remains unidentified.

Germline V lookup: CDR1 SGHTS, CDR2 YDEGEE. This CDR3 is built from 15 residues. Trimming removed 4 bases at V and 2 bases at J, with 15 bases between. The repertoire was sequenced with immunoSEQ multiplex PCR; TCRdb's copy has only in-frame clones and lacks some. The sample has 150,000 to 200,000 clones, approximately 93% seen once; the top ten hold 0.9% to 1.1%. The TCR comes from an adult who received the AZD1222 COVID-19 vaccine. Sequenced material: peripheral blood, taken 28 days after the second AZD1222 dose. The rearrangement uses TRBV5-8 and TRBJ2-5; no definite D call. The CDR3, as DNA: TGTGCCAGCAGCCCAACCGGCAGACCACAAGAGACCCAGTACTTC. It translates to CASSPTGRPQETQYF. The variable domain in full, with the rest retrieved from reference TRBV5-8 and TRBJ2-5, is EAGVTQSPTHLIKTRGQQATLRCSPISGHTSVYWYQQALGLGLQFLLWYDEGEERNRGNFPPRFSGRQFPNYSSELNVNALELEDSALYLCASSPTGRPQETQYFGPGTRLLVL.